This entry is about one T cell receptor (beta chain). Its antigen is unidentified. In the same sample, other DNA sequences code for this CDR3. Sequencing was performed with immunoSEQ multiplex PCR; in TCRdb, only in-frame clones are kept and a portion is missing. Here the sample spans some 140,000 clones, around 90% being singletons. The germline V gene has CDR1 SGHRS and CDR2 YFSETQ. This CDR3 spans 14 amino acids. Trimming took off 4 bases at V and 0 bases at J, with 10 bases between the two ends. The data are from a study of T cell responses to AZD1222 COVID-19 vaccine. Whole-study findings and limits: Among the donors, most were white British and more were female, and clonal diversity was possibly underestimated. Unmutated regions of variants are reportedly targeted by nearly half of spike-specific TCRs.

The sequence derives from an adult in good health. The starting material was peripheral blood, obtained on day 0 of AZD1222 vaccination. The chain recombines TRBV5-1 with TRBJ1-1; perhaps TRBD1 as D (5 bases). CDR3 sequence (DNA): TGCGCCAGCAGCCCCGGGACGTTGAACACTGAAGCTTTCTTT. This codes for CASSPGTLNTEAFF.